This T cell receptor beta chain is from a study of cytomegalovirus exposure and HLA in healthy donors (dated by TCRdb to about 2017). In the study overall: An earlier analysis of approximately 590 of the donors reported approximately 290 Gb of sequence data and 117 million unique TCR beta sequences from 190 million or so T cells. Roughly 300 gigabases of sequencing data and around 90 million unique TCR sequences made up an early release that covered 500 to 650 HLA-typed donors. Among the roughly 400 genotyped donors, around 81% belonged to the genetic ancestry cluster associated with self-reported Caucasian donors. The study aimed to test whether signatures of past pathogen exposure could be identified by cataloging public T cell receptors. The T cell repertoires of some 670 subjects were profiled by immunosequencing and related to cytomegalovirus serostatus. In addition to the first cohort of roughly 670 subjects, a separate validation cohort of approximately 130 different subjects was used. The study combined high-throughput TCR immunosequencing, statistical association of individual TCRs with disease status, and machine learning to predict cytomegalovirus infection status. A later analysis re-examined previously published TCR beta repertoires from more than 650 donors and added high-resolution HLA genotyping to investigate patterns of TCR occurrence. The later analysis used no new phenotypic data to find candidate immune exposures, relying instead on TCR beta sequences and their occurrence across donors. In an earlier analysis of roughly 600 of the donors, high-throughput TCR beta sequencing was used to judge whether each TCR beta V gene segment behaved as functional or pseudogenic. Donor age, sex, ethnicity and CMV serostatus were compiled alongside the repertoire data. Genome-wide SNP genotypes for about 55% of the 666 donors were used in a later genetic analysis, which treated that subset as a discovery cohort. All discovery cohort repertoires had been generated using a single sequencing platform. Class I and class II HLA loci were covered by the typing at four-digit resolution. Typing coverage differed by locus: A, B, C, DRB1 and DQB1 were typed in about 620-630 donors, DQA1 in 522, DPA1 in 606, and DPB1 in 400 to 490. Roughly 5 DR-DQ haplotypes were handled as single units for association and clustering because linkage in the cohort was strong. Across under 500 genotyped donors of the cohort, an average of about 240,000 unique TCR beta nucleotide sequences per donor were sequenced, and roughly a sixth of those sequences were non-productive. What the work shows at the level of the full study, not this receptor alone: Because HLA typing was unavailable for some donors at each locus, only the typed subset was used in association tests. In a later analysis, most CMV-associated TCR beta chains were found to appear HLA-restricted, with HLA associations seemingly driven largely by CMV exposure. The study listed 164 TCR beta chains as associated with cytomegalovirus. The earlier analysis of some 560 of the donors excluded some 15 rarely observed V segments, including chromosome 9 orphons, because counts were too low. Presence/absence analyses assumed roughly uniform sequencing depth across donors, an assumption that may not hold. Some IMGT-functional V segments, including TRBV6-2 and TRBV6-3, could not be told apart with the 87-base-pair reads, so those segments were excluded. The authors suggested that the approach could potentially be extended to other disease states and immunological phenotypes. In a later analysis, several top co-occurrence clusters were reported to appear linked to parvovirus B19, influenza, CMV and Epstein-Barr virus. This cohort had only TCR beta chains sequenced, and the lack of alpha or paired-chain data limited which features could be detected. The only immune exposure information available for the cohort was CMV serostatus. In an earlier analysis of 500 to 650 of the donors, most TCR beta V segments appeared in productive rearrangements about 90% or about 30% of the time, broadly matching IMGT annotations. A further reported finding was that TCR beta sequences accurately predicted the HLA-A and HLA-B alleles for most subjects in the first cohort. In a later genetic analysis, fewer N-insertions in productive TCRs were reported among donors in an Asian-associated ancestry cluster than the approximately 710-donor mean. In vitro tests confirmed that three of the cytomegalovirus-associated TCR beta chains recognize cytomegalovirus antigens. In a later analysis, HLA-associated TCR beta chains were found to be more clonally expanded and to have lower generation probabilities than equally common non-associated chains. In a later analysis, some 18,000 TCR beta sequences were associated with specific HLA alleles at a false discovery rate of 0.05. Linkage disequilibrium might explain the correlated functional status among segregating V segments, but an unknown experimental factor could not be excluded. In a later analysis, TCR association rates were found to vary across HLA loci, with the most associated TCRs seen for DRB1 alleles and the fewest for HLA-C alleles. In a later genetic analysis, a missense DCLRE1C variant was associated with V-gene and J-gene trimming of TCR beta chains, and the association was replicated in an independent cohort. Most TCR sequences were observed very rarely across donors, whereas some public TCRs were present in many individuals. Assigning TCR associations to individual alleles was difficult when HLA alleles, especially DR and DQ, strongly co-occurred. The classifier was reported to diagnose cytomegalovirus status with high specificity and sensitivity in both the original and validation cohorts. A group of highly shared sequence variants was considered likely to be a technical artifact of the sequencing pipeline.

Receptors were amplified or captured by the immunoSEQ multiplex PCR assay. The multiplex PCR relied on a mix of 60 forward primers for TCR Vbeta segments and 13 reverse primers for TCR Jbeta segments. The CDR3 region of rearranged TCR beta genes was amplified from genomic DNA by a multiplex PCR assay. The amplified TCR beta libraries were sequenced on the Illumina HiSeq System as 87-base-pair reads. Per the original workflow: A later analysis tallied tens of millions of unique TCR beta chains across the 666 repertoires, and about 12 million of those chains were shared by two or more donors. Raw reads were error-corrected and collapsed into unique sequences with a nearest-neighbor algorithm that merged closely related sequences to remove PCR and sequencing errors. CDR3 sequences were aligned to IMGT reference sequences to assign V, D and J gene segments. Each retained sequence needed at least a six-nucleotide match to both a V gene segment and a J gene segment. A rearrangement counted as productive if the CDR3 had no stop codons and remained in frame with V and J, and every other rearrangement counted as non-productive. Following IMGT convention, CDR3 was defined as the stretch from the second conserved V-encoded cysteine to the conserved J-encoded phenylalanine. Sequences without an unambiguous match to a single V gene segment were excluded from the earlier analysis of 500 to 700 of the donors. An earlier analysis of a few hundred of the donors called V segments functional above 56.7% productive rearrangements and segregating when the between-donor standard deviation exceeded 5%. A statistical classification framework was built to diagnose cytomegalovirus status from the catalog of TCR beta chain sequences. In a later analysis, V and J genes were assigned by comparing TCR nucleotide sequences against IMGT/GENE-DB human TR gene sequences. Using the TCRdist pipeline, a later analysis assigned CDR3 sequences along with most-parsimonious VDJ recombination scenarios. A later analysis defined each TCR beta chain by its CDR3 amino acid sequence plus V-gene family, and excluded reads lacking a unique V-gene family. In a later analysis, 550 to 650 highly shared, low-generation-probability nucleotide sequences were removed to address suspected cross-contamination and a sequencing artifact. In a later analysis, a clonal expansion index for each public chain was calculated from normalized within-repertoire ranks of inferred template counts. In a later analysis, generation probabilities were computed with a VDJ recombination model fitted to out-of-frame rearrangements, and the resulting probabilities were checked against IGoR. In a later analysis, TCR-TCR, TCR-HLA and TCR-CMV co-occurrence was scored with hypergeometric tests, and a repertoire-size bias correction was applied to TCR pairs. In a later analysis, false discovery rates were estimated by permuting HLA or CMV assignments 20 times. In a later analysis, co-occurring TCRs were grouped with DBSCAN, and TCRdist sequence similarity was added when clustering was performed within HLA-allele-positive subsets. Repertoires with fewer than 30,000 or more than 120,000 public chains, plus five repertoires with anomalous nucleotide sharing, were excluded from co-occurrence clustering. TCRdb retrieved this table from immuneACCESS and kept in-frame rearrangements only. Not all clones are present; in checked studies, unresolved V genes account for under half, and no reason is known for the remainder. V, J and clone size derive from that table, while D and trimming were established from the DNA sequence. Present in this sample are about 100,000 clones, about three quarters of which were seen just once. 5.8% of the sample goes to the ten largest clones.

The cohort comprised around 700 healthy bone marrow donors. Cohort members were all nominally healthy when sampled, although unrecorded immune exposures were likely present. The donor tested CMV seropositive and was one of the 289 seropositive cohort members. A peripheral blood sample was provided by each donor, and peripheral blood mononuclear cells were used for TCR beta sequencing. The Qiagen DNeasy Blood Extraction Kit was used to extract genomic DNA from the blood cell samples. This clone has only a few counts. Its antigen is unknown. Base quality data are lacking; no much larger clone is found one base away. V sheds 9 bases and J sheds 4 bases, leaving 20 bases between their ends. The CDR1 and CDR2 encoded by the germline V gene are SGHTS and YDEGEE. The CDR3 sequence holds 14 residues, the cysteine and phenylalanine included. Just the 42-base CDR3 DNA is kept, in frame starting at base 1.

Recombination linked TRBV5-8 to TRBJ2-7; the D gene is perhaps TRBD1, from 6 matching bases. The origin of this receptor is a man in his 60s in good health and CMV-seropositive. Sequencing was carried out using PBMCs. The CDR3 protein is CATPLRDIPYEQYF. The DNA sequence is given as TGTGCCACCCCGCTCCGGGACATACCTTACGAGCAGTACTTC.